The 17 T cell receptor beta chains presented below share a single source sample, sequenced in a study of blood T cell repertoires in COVID-19. Only in-frame clones appear in the TCRdb table, and some are missing; sequencing was by immunoSEQ multiplex PCR. The data show roughly 84,000 clones, more than 80% seen once. Sequenced: peripheral blood. The receptors originated from a woman aged 80 or over with acute or convalescent COVID-19.

Only a few counts were recorded for this clone. The CDR3 is CASSSLPGGNTIYF. As DNA, the CDR3 is TGTGCCAGCAGTTCCTTGCCAGGGGGAAACACCATATATTTT. The chain employs TRBV27 and TRBJ1-3; perhaps TRBD1 as D (5 bases). The CDR3 is 14 amino acids. CDR1 MNHEY and CDR2 SMNVEV come from the germline V gene (reference sequence). V was shortened by 4 bases and J by 4 bases, with 11 bases between the two germline ends.

The V and J genes are TRBV30 and TRBJ2-7; maybe TRBD1 (6 bases). CDR3 size: 13 residues. Trimming removed 2 bases from V and 6 bases from J, with 14 bases in between. Germline CDR1 is GTSNPN and CDR2 is SVGIG (reference sequence). CDR3 DNA: TGTGCCTGGAGTAGGACAGAAAGGGGCGAGCAGTACTTC. It is translated as CAWSRTERGEQYF.

V is TRBV21-1 and J is TRBJ2-5; the listed D gene, TRBD2, was not tested against the DNA. TRBV21-1 counts as a pseudogene. There are 17 residues in the CDR3. The chain's CDR3 is CASKFVPETSVSETQYF. The CDR3 DNA is TGTGCCAGCAAATTTGTTCCGGAGACTAGCGTCTCAGAGACCCAGTACTTC.

The rearrangement links TRBV6-5 to TRBJ2-5; 7 bases are shared with TRBD2. With V trimmed by 7 bases and J by 5 bases, 7 bases remained unmatched. Germline V gene data show CDR1 as MNHEY and CDR2 as SVGAGI. The CDR3 is 13 residues long. The CDR3 is CASTLGGVETQYF. CDR3 sequence (DNA): TGTGCCAGCACTCTGGGGGGGGTGGAGACCCAGTACTTC.

The J gene is TRBJ1-1, the V gene TRBV7-9, with 7 bases fitting TRBD1. The germline gives CDR1 SEHNR, CDR2 FQNEAQ (reference sequence). CDR3 length: 16 amino acids. The V segment lost 1 base and the J segment 4 bases; nucleotides outside the gene matches: 9. For the CDR3, the DNA is TGTGCCAGCAGCTTAGACATAACAGGGGAGAGCACTGAAGCTTTCTTT. This translates into CASSLDITGESTEAFF.

This clone showed up just a few times. The chain has TRBV3-1 (or the pseudogene TRBV3-2) and TRBJ1-2; 7 nucleotides match TRBD1. Germline CDR1 and CDR2: LGHDT and YNNKEL (reference sequence). V shed 3 bases, J shed 9 bases, and the junction held 1 base outside the gene matches. The CDR3 length is 11 residues. DNA of the CDR3: TGTGCCAGCAGCCAGGACAGGAGCTACACCTTC. It yields the protein CASSQDRSYTF.

The V call is TRBV6-5, the J call TRBJ1-3; TRBD1 is a possible D gene (6 bases). CDR3 length equals 14 residues. V lost 6 bases and J lost 4, with 13 bases in between. CDR1 is MNHEY and CDR2 is SVGAGI in the germline V gene. CDR3 nucleotides: TGTGCCAGCAGACCTCCAGGGGCCGGAAACACCATATATTTT. This translates into CASRPPGAGNTIYF.

This clone was seen a single time. The V and J genes are TRBV30 and TRBJ1-4; weak D call: TRBD1 (6 bases). Per germline, CDR1 GTSNPN and CDR2 SVGIG (reference sequence). Deletions cut 3 bases from V and 8 bases from J, with 13 bases between. The CDR3 covers 13 residues. In nucleotides, the CDR3 is TGTGCCTGGAGAGCAGGGGTTGACGAAAAACTGTTTTTT. It yields the protein CAWRAGVDEKLFF. Complete variable domain (other parts from reference TRBV30 and TRBJ1-4): SQTIHQWPATLVQPVGSPLSLECTVEGTSNPNLYWYRQAAGRGLQLLFYSVGIGQISSEVPQNLSASRPQDRQFILSSKKLLLSDSGFYLCAWRAGVDEKLFFGSGTQLSVL.

The chain combines TRBV19 with TRBJ1-4; D call uncertain. The CDR3 is made up of 15 amino acids. The germline V and J ends were trimmed by 3 bases and 3 bases, with 11 bases remaining between them. Germline V CDR1 and CDR2: LNHDA, SQIVND (reference sequence). The CDR3 protein is CASSIRREANEKLFF. In DNA form, the CDR3 reads TGTGCCAGTAGTATCAGAAGGGAGGCTAATGAAAAACTGTTTTTT.

This clone was seen at least ten times. The V gene is TRBV7-9, the J gene TRBJ2-7; D is perhaps TRBD1 (6 bases). This CDR3 is 12 amino acids long. Deletions cut 5 bases from V and 4 bases from J, with 9 bases between. Per germline, CDR1 SEHNR and CDR2 FQNEAQ (reference sequence). CDR3 in amino acids: CASSLQGYEQYF. CDR3 nucleotides: TGTGCCAGCAGCCTACAGGGTTACGAGCAGTACTTC.

The chain links TRBV5-1 to TRBJ2-1; TRBD2 matches at 8 bases. The CDR3 has 14 residues. V shed 7 bases and J 8 bases; nucleotides not matched to a gene: 11. Per the germline V gene, CDR1 is SGHRS and CDR2 is YFSETQ. The CDR3 loop is CASSIGGAPDEQFF. The CDR3 bases are TGCGCCAGCTCTATCGGGGGGGCCCCGGATGAGCAGTTCTTC.

This chain joins TRBV5-4 and TRBJ2-3, with 10 bases fitting TRBD2. This CDR3 region has 15 residues. V was pared by 5 bases and J by 2 bases, with 5 bases of the junction left unmatched. Germline V gene data show CDR1 as SGHNT and CDR2 as YYREEE (reference sequence). CDR3 bases: TGTGCCAGCAGTTCCGGGACTAGCGTCACAGATACGCAGTATTTT. Residues: CASSSGTSVTDTQYF.

The rearrangement links TRBV6-2 or TRBV6-3 to TRBJ2-3; 8 bases line up with TRBD2. J lost 3 bases, V lost 6 bases, and 8 bases had no gene match. From germline, CDR1 is MNHEY and CDR2 SVGEGT. The CDR3 loop spans 15 amino acids. CDR3 sequence reads: CASSRTSGKTDTQYF. The CDR3 nucleotides read TGTGCCAGCAGCCGCACTAGCGGTAAAACAGATACGCAGTATTTT.

The V call is TRBV7-2, the J call TRBJ2-3; 8 nucleotides agree with TRBD2. Germline values: CDR1 SGHTA, CDR2 FQGNSA. The trim removed 5 bases at V and 0 bases at J, leaving 10 bases unmatched. The CDR3 totals 17 residues. CDR3 region: CASSPGAGGPSTDTQYF. For the CDR3, the DNA is TGTGCCAGCAGCCCTGGGGCGGGGGGCCCTAGCACAGATACGCAGTATTTT.

Only one count was recorded for this clone. CDR3: CASGHNQETQYF. Here the CDR3 DNA reads TGTGCCAGCGGCCATAACCAAGAGACCCAGTACTTC. V and J are TRBV11-3 and TRBJ2-5; no clear D gene. The CDR3 covers 12 residues. Germline V gene lookup returns CDR1 SGHNT and CDR2 YENEEA. The germline V and J ends were trimmed by 8 bases and 0 bases, with 7 bases remaining between them.

The CDR3 DNA reads TGTGCCAGCAGCGACCGGGACAGCTACGAGCAGTACTTC. Amino acid sequence: CASSDRDSYEQYF. The genes are TRBV7-6 and TRBJ2-7, with 7 bases fitting TRBD1. V was clipped by 5 bases and J by 3 bases; unmatched bases: 4. CDR3 length: 13 amino acids. Germline V gene sequence: CDR1 SGHVS, CDR2 FNYEAQ.

The chain combines TRBV19 with TRBJ2-2; 8 bases line up with TRBD2. The J segment lost 6 bases and the V segment lost 10 bases, leaving 10 bases of the junction unmatched. Germline CDR1 LNHDA, CDR2 SQIVND (reference sequence). The CDR3 consists of 14 residues. Here the CDR3 reads CATSTPGGPGELFF. Written as DNA, the CDR3 is TGTGCCACCTCTACCCCGGGGGGGCCCGGGGAGCTGTTTTTT. Drawing the rest from reference TRBV19 and TRBJ2-2, the complete variable domain is DGGITQSPKYLFRKEGQNVTLSCEQNLNHDAMYWYRQDPGQGLRLIYYSQIVNDFQKGDIAEGYSVSREKKESFPLTVTSAQKNPTAFYLCATSTPGGPGELFFGEGSRLTVL.